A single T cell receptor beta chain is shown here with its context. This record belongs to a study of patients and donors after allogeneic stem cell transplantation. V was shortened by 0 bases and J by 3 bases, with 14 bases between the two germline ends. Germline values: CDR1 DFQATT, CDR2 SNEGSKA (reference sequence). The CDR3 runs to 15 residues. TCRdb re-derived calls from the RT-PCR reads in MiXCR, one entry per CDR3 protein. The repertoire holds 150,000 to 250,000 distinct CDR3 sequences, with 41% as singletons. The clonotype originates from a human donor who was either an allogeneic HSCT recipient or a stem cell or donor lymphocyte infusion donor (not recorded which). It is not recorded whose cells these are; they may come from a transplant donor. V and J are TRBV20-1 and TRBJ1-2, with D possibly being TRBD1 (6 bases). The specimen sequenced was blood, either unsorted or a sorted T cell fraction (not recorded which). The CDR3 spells CSARDLGGGDYGYTF. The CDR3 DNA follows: TGCAGTGCTAGAGATCTTGGGGGCGGAGACTATGGCTACACCTTC.